This T cell receptor beta chain is drawn from a study of blood T cell repertoires in COVID-19 (dated by TCRdb to 2020 to 2021). Describing the broader study: Samples covering the acute and convalescent phases of COVID-19 were provided by collaborators in the United States, Italy and Spain. The dataset comprised deeply sampled blood TCRbeta repertoires from subjects exposed to, actively infected with, or recovered from COVID-19. The material from the prospective study consisted of cDNA or gDNA derived from T cells, B-cell-depleted T cells, or PBMCs. The repertoires were made available in a free public database intended to serve as a resource for research on the immune response to SARS-CoV-2. HLA class I and class II types, where available, came from metadata supplied by the sample provider rather than from assay-based typing. Samples were obtained from the ongoing ImmuneRACE study (first 160 participants) and from 1,254 subjects provided by 6 global collaborators. A de-identified subject ID, COVID-19 status, age in years and sex were almost always included in the sample metadata. The full study reports these points: Clinical and demographic metadata were provided uncurated, with the amount varying by source and participant.

The CDR3, cysteine through phenylalanine, is 16 amino acids long. CDR3 DNA only is kept here, 48 bases in frame from base 1. The V end gives up 5 bases and the J end 4 bases, leaving 8 bases in the junction not matched to a gene. The germline V gene gives CDR1 as MDHEN and CDR2 as SYDVKM. Comment on this clone: Its target antigen remains unknown. No base quality values were provided; no much bigger clone lies one nucleotide off.

Collaborating institutions collected whole blood in K2EDTA tubes following their own protocols. For TCRbeta analysis, collaborators shipped samples in one of three forms: frozen whole blood, isolated PBMCs, or DNA extracted from either of those sample types. The immunoSEQ Assay, a bias-controlled multiplex PCR, was used to amplify TCRbeta CDR3 regions from genomic DNA. The paper's data handling went like this. The number of nucleated cells in each sample was estimated from the amplification of reference gene primers within the assay. To quantify the absolute abundance of each unique TCRbeta CDR3 rearrangement, sequence reads were collapsed and filtered. For each sample, productive Simpson clonality was calculated by taking the square root of Simpson's diversity index across productive rearrangements. As stored in TCRdb, this immuneACCESS dataset retains in-frame rearrangements with V and J assigned. A fraction of the clones does not appear; measured against another copy, unresolved V genes explain less than half of the discrepancy, and the remainder lacks a known reason. Clonal size and the V and J genes are those of that table, whereas D and trimming came from the DNA. The sample table records 250,000 to 300,000 clones; about 91% of these occur just once. The ten largest clones take up 12% of the sample.

The TCR was taken from an older woman with acute or convalescent COVID-19. Sample: peripheral blood. Rearrangement joined TRBV28 to TRBJ2-2; TRBD2 lines up with 9 middle nucleotides. CDR3 region: CASSPRGSGSTGELFF. The bases read TGTGCCAGCAGTCCCCGGGGTAGCGGGAGCACCGGGGAGCTGTTTTTT.